Below are 25 T cell receptor beta chains sequenced from a single sample in a study of blood T cell repertoires in COVID-19. Clones were read by immunoSEQ multiplex PCR, and TCRdb kept only the in-frame ones, dropping some. The table lists 150,000 or so clones, around 87% of them singletons. The sample consisted of PBMCs or T cells enriched from blood (not recorded which). All receptors derive from a middle-aged woman who had been exposed to COVID-19.

The rearrangement links TRBV4-1 to TRBJ1-5; no clear D. In germline, CDR1 is MGHRA, CDR2 YSYEKL. The germline V and J ends were trimmed by 1 base and 4 bases, with 8 bases remaining between them. The CDR3 extends over 14 amino acids. Written as DNA, the CDR3 is TGCGCCAGCAGCCAAGTTCCTGAGAATCAGCCCCAGCATTTT. Encoded protein: CASSQVPENQPQHF.

In this sample, this clone turned up once. The rearrangement joins TRBV6-5 to TRBJ2-5; TRBD2 matches at 7 bases. Trimming cost V 7 bases and J 4 bases; bases outside gene matches: 3. Germline CDR1 and CDR2: MNHEY and SVGAGI. The CDR3 sequence is 12 residues long. The CDR3 DNA follows: TGTGCCAGCAATTTAGCGGGAGAGACCCAGTACTTC. Its translation is CASNLAGETQYF.

The chain uses TRBV6-2 or TRBV6-3 and TRBJ1-1; no clear D. Germline lookup yields CDR1 MNHEY and CDR2 SVGEGT. The CDR3 spans 15 residues. Trimming took off 4 bases at V and 1 base at J, with 13 bases between the two ends. CDR3 sequence: CASSFVARGNTEAFF. The CDR3, as DNA: TGTGCCAGCAGTTTCGTTGCGCGTGGGAACACTGAAGCTTTCTTT.

The chain has TRBV2 and TRBJ2-2, with D perhaps TRBD1 (6 bases). CDR1 and CDR2 (germline): SNHLY, FYNNEI. CDR3 size: 15 residues. Between the trimmed V and J ends, which lost 3 bases and 1 base, there was a span of 9 bases. The chain's CDR3 is CASSELDRNTGELFF. DNA of the CDR3: TGTGCCAGCAGTGAGTTGGACAGGAACACCGGGGAGCTGTTTTTT.

The chain carries TRBV6-2 or TRBV6-3 and TRBJ2-1; D might be TRBD2 (6 bases). Germline V gives CDR1 MNHEY, CDR2 SVGEGT. This CDR3 contains 12 residues. V dropped 2 bases and J dropped 10 bases, with 9 bases sitting between them. CDR3 nucleotide sequence: TGTGCCAGCAGTTACCGGGGGAGGGAGCAGTTCTTC. Translation gives CASSYRGREQFF.

The chain uses TRBV19 and TRBJ1-2, with D uncertain. This CDR3 is built from 12 residues. Trimming removed 6 bases at V and 3 bases at J, with 8 bases between. The germline gives CDR1 LNHDA, CDR2 SQIVND (reference sequence). The CDR3 region is CASRQTDYGYTF. For the CDR3, the DNA is TGTGCCAGTAGACAGACGGACTATGGCTACACCTTC.

The chain recombines TRBV21-1 with TRBJ2-7; the D call of TRBD1 is as the table states it, not checked on the DNA. TRBV21-1 is labeled a pseudogene. The CDR3 runs to 14 residues. The DNA for the CDR3 is TGTGCCATACCGCCGGGGACAGCAGAATACGAGCAGTACTTC. It translates to CAIPPGTAEYEQYF.

This clone was counted once. This chain connects TRBV4-2 to TRBJ2-2; 8 positions agree with TRBD2. Per germline, CDR1 LGHNA and CDR2 YNFKEQ. With V trimmed by 1 base and J by 4 bases, 2 bases remained unmatched. This CDR3 has 15 residues. This chain's CDR3 is CASSQAGGVTGELFF. The CDR3 region has the DNA TGTGCCAGCAGCCAAGCGGGGGGGGTCACCGGGGAGCTGTTTTTT.

A single count supports this clone. Here the CDR3 DNA reads TGTGCCAGCAGTCTCCGACAGGGGACTAACTATGGCTACACCTTC. This gives the protein CASSLRQGTNYGYTF. The J gene is TRBJ1-2, the V gene TRBV6-5; 8 positions agree with TRBD1. Germline V gives CDR1 MNHEY, CDR2 SVGAGI. Trimming took 5 bases from V and 0 from J; bases not matched to a gene: 5. CDR3 length: 15 amino acids.

V gene TRBV10-3 combines with J gene TRBJ1-2, with 7 bases that match TRBD1. V was clipped by 0 bases and J by 7 bases; unmatched bases: 11. The CDR3 covers 16 residues. Germline V gives CDR1 ENHRY, CDR2 SYGVKD. CDR3 region: CAISESRGTAYSGYTF. DNA of the CDR3: TGTGCCATCAGTGAGTCTCGTGGGACAGCGTACTCTGGCTACACCTTC.

The gene calls are TRBV27 and TRBJ2-4; D not certain. The CDR3 runs 15 residues. Trimming took off 6 bases at V and 3 bases at J, with 15 bases between the two ends. Germline V gene data show CDR1 as MNHEY and CDR2 as SMNVEV (reference sequence). The CDR3 spells CASSRDGQLKNIQYF. The CDR3 coding sequence is TGTGCCAGCAGCCGAGATGGGCAGCTCAAAAACATTCAGTACTTC.

The chain uses TRBV27 and TRBJ2-1; TRBD1 agrees at 11 bases. Germline V gene data show CDR1 as MNHEY and CDR2 as SMNVEV (reference sequence). V trimming: 10 bases; J trimming: 7 bases; junction bases outside the gene matches: 3. The CDR3 sequence is 12 residues long. This CDR3 reads CATGQGANEQFF. CDR3 DNA sequence: TGTGCCACCGGACAGGGGGCGAATGAGCAGTTCTTC.

V usage is TRBV13 and J usage is TRBJ1-2; weak D call: TRBD1 (5 bases). V lost 2 bases and J lost 7, with 5 bases in between. The germline gives CDR1 PRHDT, CDR2 FYEKMQ (reference sequence). This CDR3 spans 11 amino acids. The CDR3 protein is CASSLRGGYTF. The DNA of the CDR3 is TGTGCCAGCAGCTTAAGGGGTGGCTACACCTTC.

CDR3 loop: CASSGDRVQSPLHF. The CDR3 DNA reads as TGTGCCAGCAGTGGGGACAGGGTACAGTCACCCCTCCACTTT. The chain links TRBV25-1 to TRBJ1-6, with 9 bases matching TRBD1. Germline CDR1 and CDR2: MGHDK and SYGVNS. CDR3 length: 14 residues. With 4 bases clipped from V and 10 bases from J, the junction kept 5 bases outside the gene matches.

The chain uses TRBV5-8 and TRBJ2-1, with 8 bases matching TRBD2. Germline loops: CDR1 SGHTS, CDR2 YDEGEE. With 4 bases clipped from V and 1 base from J, the junction kept 10 bases outside the gene matches. The CDR3 length is 17 residues. CDR3 nucleotides: TGTGCCAGCAGCACGACCCGGGGGGGAGGTTCCTACAATGAGCAGTTCTTC. This sequence encodes CASSTTRGGGSYNEQFF.

CDR3 nucleotides: TGTGCCAGCAGCTTTCCGGACTACCAAAACTATGGCTACACCTTC. Its translation is CASSFPDYQNYGYTF. The genes are TRBV5-6 and TRBJ1-2; no firm D call. The CDR3 consists of 15 residues. V lost 2 bases and J lost 2, with 13 bases in between. Germline assignment: CDR1 SGHDT and CDR2 YYEEEE.

This chain uses TRBV2 with TRBJ1-2; 9 nucleotides align to TRBD1. Germline CDR1 reads SNHLY; CDR2 reads FYNNEI. V shed 5 bases, J shed 0 bases, and the junction held 16 bases outside the gene matches. There are 19 residues in the CDR3. The CDR3 region is CASSSAGRGQGSPNYGYTF. The DNA of the CDR3 is TGTGCCAGCAGTAGTGCTGGTCGGGGACAGGGTTCTCCTAACTATGGCTACACCTTC.

V gene TRBV11-3 combines with J gene TRBJ2-1; 9 nucleotides agree with TRBD2. This CDR3 is built from 14 residues. The V gene end was trimmed by 6 bases and the J gene end by 3 bases; junction bases not matched to a gene: 3. Looked up from germline, CDR1 is SGHNT and CDR2 is YENEEA. CDR3 bases: TGTGCCAGCAGTAAGCGGGGGGACTACAATGAGCAGTTCTTC. Protein product: CASSKRGDYNEQFF.

The chain combines TRBV27 with TRBJ1-4; 8 bases match TRBD1. There are 15 residues in the CDR3. Germline loops: CDR1 MNHEY, CDR2 SMNVEV (reference sequence). The V segment lost 10 bases and the J segment 0 bases; nucleotides outside the gene matches: 7. The CDR3: CANGQGLSTNEKLFF. As DNA, the CDR3 is TGTGCCAACGGACAGGGACTATCAACTAATGAAAAACTGTTTTTT.

This clone was seen just once. The V and J genes are TRBV11-2 and TRBJ1-1; 9 nucleotides agree with TRBD1. V shed 3 bases and J 8 bases; nucleotides not matched to a gene: 4. CDR3 length: 13 amino acids. Germline V CDR1 and CDR2: SGHAT, FQNNGV. Here the CDR3 reads CASSFGDRAEAFF. CDR3 nucleotide sequence: TGTGCCAGCAGCTTTGGGGACAGGGCCGAAGCTTTCTTT.

This chain links TRBV4-3 with TRBJ2-1; possible D gene TRBD2, 5 bases. Germline V lookup: CDR1 LGHNA, CDR2 YSLEER. This CDR3 has 15 amino acids. Trimming removed 1 base at V and 9 bases at J, with 16 bases between. CDR3 residues: CASSQALLLVGEQFF. CDR3 DNA: TGCGCCAGCAGCCAAGCCCTCCTACTAGTAGGTGAGCAGTTCTTC.

The genes are TRBV7-6 and TRBJ1-6; D uncertain. V lost 5 bases to trimming and J lost 3 bases, with 8 bases between them. The CDR3 is 14 residues long. Germline lookup yields CDR1 SGHVS and CDR2 FNYEAQ. The CDR3 region has the DNA TGTGCCAGCAGCCCACAGAACTATAATTCACCCCTCCACTTT. Its translation is CASSPQNYNSPLHF.

A single count supports this clone. The V call is TRBV6-6, the J call TRBJ1-2; 9 bases are shared with TRBD1. V dropped 0 bases and J dropped 6; count of bases not matched to a gene: 2. This CDR3 comprises 14 residues. CDR1 and CDR2 (germline): MNHNY, SVGAGI (reference sequence). The CDR3 DNA reads as TGTGCCAGCAGTTACTCGACAGGGGGGAATGGCTACACCTTC. As protein: CASSYSTGGNGYTF.

The rearrangement links TRBV27 to TRBJ1-2; TRBD1 aligns across 8 bases. V shed 3 bases and J 0 bases; nucleotides not matched to a gene: 3. Germline loops: CDR1 MNHEY, CDR2 SMNVEV (reference sequence). This CDR3 has 15 residues. The CDR3 bases are TGTGCCAGCAGTTTCGACAGGGGAGCTAACTATGGCTACACCTTC. This encodes CASSFDRGANYGYTF.

The J gene is TRBJ1-2, the V gene TRBV2, with D possibly TRBD1 on 5 matching bases. Germline lookup yields CDR1 SNHLY and CDR2 FYNNEI. The CDR3 loop spans 14 amino acids. The V gene lost 6 bases and the J gene lost 4 bases, with 15 bases spanning the gap. CDR3 in amino acids: CASSPGQRIYGYTF. The CDR3 DNA is TGTGCCAGCAGCCCCGGACAACGGATCTATGGCTACACCTTC.